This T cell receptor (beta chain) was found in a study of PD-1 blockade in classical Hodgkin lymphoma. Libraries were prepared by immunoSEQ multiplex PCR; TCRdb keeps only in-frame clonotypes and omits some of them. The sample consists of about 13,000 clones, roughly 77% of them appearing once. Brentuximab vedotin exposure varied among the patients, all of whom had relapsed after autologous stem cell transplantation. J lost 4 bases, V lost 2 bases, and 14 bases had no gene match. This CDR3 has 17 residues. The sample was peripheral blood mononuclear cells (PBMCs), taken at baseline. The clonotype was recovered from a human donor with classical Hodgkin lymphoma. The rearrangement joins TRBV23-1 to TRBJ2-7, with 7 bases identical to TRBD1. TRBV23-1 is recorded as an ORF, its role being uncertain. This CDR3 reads CASSQPYRTGPDYEQYF. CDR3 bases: TGCGCCAGCAGTCAACCCTATAGGACAGGCCCGGATTACGAGCAGTACTTC.